This entry features one TCR beta chain sequence. Its target is not known. This sample stems from a study of T cell responses to AZD1222 COVID-19 vaccine. Overall study: Some second doses came at about 4 weeks and others at about 12 weeks; these were pooled.

Study results and caveats: In a largely white British group with more females than males, clonal diversity was possibly underestimated.

Sequencing used immunoSEQ multiplex PCR; TCRdb keeps in-frame clones, though not all of them. In the table there are about 120,000 clones, 92% of which are singletons. This CDR3 contains 15 residues. CDR1 is MGHRA, CDR2 YSYEKL, per germline. Trimming cost V 0 bases and J 7 bases; bases outside gene matches: 4. V and J are TRBV4-1 and TRBJ1-4; TRBD1 matches 8 bases. The sequence came from an adult in good health. Here the sequenced sample was peripheral blood, taken on day 0 of AZD1222 vaccination. The CDR3 is CASSQDPGQVEKLFF. The CDR3 coding sequence is TGCGCCAGCAGCCAAGACCCGGGACAGGTTGAAAAACTGTTTTTT.